This T cell receptor (beta chain) was identified in a study of response to subunit inactivated influenza vaccine (dated by TCRdb to 2016 to 2018). General notes on the study: To follow how T cells responded to a trivalent subunit inactivated influenza vaccine, the researchers relied on deep quantitative profiling of the T cell receptor repertoire.

Here is what the overall study found, with its caveats: It was suggested by the authors that each seasonal influenza vaccination may recruit only a limited number of new T cells.

CDR1 SGHRS and CDR2 YFSETQ are derived from the germline V gene. Its CDR3 holds 15 amino acids, cysteine through phenylalanine. Of all the DNA, just the CDR3 is kept, 45 bases in frame from base 1. The germline V end is reduced by 4 bases and the J end by 5 bases; junction bases left unmatched: 6. The library was prepared using RT-PCR. Instrument used: Illumina HiSeq 2500. TCRdb trimmed the raw reads at Q25, called clones with MiXCR and kept productive beta chains. For every CDR3 protein sequence, its rows merge into one entry that carries the most common genes and DNA. Recorded for this sample are around 570,000 distinct CDR3 sequences; approximately 7.7% of them occurred a single time. In total, the top ten clones hold about an eighth of the sample. Regarding this clonotype: It lacks a known antigen. Base qualities are not at hand, and no much larger clone is one base apart.

Specimen: PBMCs from blood, collected about 24 months after vaccination. The source of this sequence is a man aged 50-75 years who received an inactivated influenza vaccine. Donor details come from another sample of the same person, matched by shared clones. This chain joins TRBV5-1 to TRBJ2-7, with 13 bases aligning to TRBD2. The CDR3 here reads CASSELAGGPNEQYF. The nucleotides read TGCGCCAGCAGCGAACTAGCGGGGGGGCCTAACGAGCAGTACTTC.